A selection of T cell receptor beta chains follows, all from one sample in a study of shared clonotypes between healthy human individuals. Produced via immunoSEQ multiplex PCR; TCRdb's table is partial and in-frame only. The profile covers 2,500,000 or so clones, with approximately 90% appearing a single time and approximately 0.41% taken by the ten largest. Sequencing was carried out using naive CD4+ T cells from PBMCs. The source of these receptors is a man aged 18 to 29 in good health. Some clones in this sample may be carry-over from other donors' samples. Each CDR3 is given with its conserved first and last residue. The D gene is left open where the match is weak. Where a row states a size, it is once, few, many or the class of an expanded clone; other rows omit it.

TRBV18,TRBJ2-7,.,TRBD2,TGTGCCAGCTCGTCCCTAGCGGGAGGCCTTAAAGACGAGCAGTACTTC,CASSSLAGGLKDEQYF
TRBV6-4,TRBJ2-1,.,TRBD2,TGTGCCAGCAGTGAAGGACTAGCGGGAAACAATGAGCAGTTCTTC,CASSEGLAGNNEQFF
TRBV9,TRBJ2-7,.,.,TGTGCCAGCAGCGTAGTGGCGGCGAGCTACGAGCAGTACTTC,CASSVVAASYEQYF
TRBV5-1,TRBJ1-2,.,.,TGCGCCAGCAGCTTCTTACAGGGCCCATATGGCTACACCTTC,CASSFLQGPYGYTF
TRBV18,TRBJ2-7,.,TRBD2,TGTGCCAGCTCACCGCTAGCGGGAGGAAGCTCCTACGAGCAGTACTTC,CASSPLAGGSSYEQYF
TRBV7-8,TRBJ2-4,.,TRBD2,TGTGCCAGCAGCCCAGGACTAGCGGGAGGGCTAGCCAAAAACATTCAGTACTTC,CASSPGLAGGLAKNIQYF
TRBV19,TRBJ2-7,.,TRBD2,TGTGCCAGTAGTGGGACTAGCGGGAGGGCCTGGGAGCAGTACTTC,CASSGTSGRAWEQYF
TRBV6-6,TRBJ2-7,once,TRBD2,TGTGCCAGCAACGCCGGGACTACCCTCTACGAGCAGTACTTC,CASNAGTTLYEQYF
TRBV19,TRBJ2-1,.,TRBD2,TGTGCCAGTATGGGGACTAGCGGGAGGGCCTACAATGAGCAGTTCTTC,CASMGTSGRAYNEQFF
TRBV7-3,TRBJ2-5,.,TRBD2,TGTGCCAGCAGCCCAGCGGGAGGGCAAGAGACCCAGTACTTC,CASSPAGGQETQYF
TRBV9,TRBJ2-7,.,TRBD1,TGTGCCAGCAGCGCCGGACAGGGAAGTTGGAACGAGCAGTACTTC,CASSAGQGSWNEQYF
TRBV5-1,TRBJ2-3,.,.,TGCGCCAGCAGCTTGGATCCTAGCAGTACAGATACGCAGTATTTT,CASSLDPSSTDTQYF
TRBV11-3,TRBJ2-1,.,TRBD2,TGTGCCAGCAGCCAGACTAGCGGGAGTAGGAATGAGCAGTTCTTC,CASSQTSGSRNEQFF
TRBV18,TRBJ1-1,.,TRBD1,TGTGCCAGCTCTTTGGGACAGGGGGCGATCACTGAAGCTTTCTTT,CASSLGQGAITEAFF
TRBV7-2,TRBJ2-1,.,TRBD2,TGTGCCAGCAGCTCAATGCCAGGACTAGGCTCCTACAATGAGCAGTTCTTC,CASSSMPGLGSYNEQFF
TRBV19,TRBJ2-4,.,.,TGTGCCAGTAGTATAGGTGGGGCTGGGAACATTCAGTACTTC,CASSIGGAGNIQYF
TRBV6-5,TRBJ2-7,.,.,TGTGCCAGCAGTTACAACCGTGGGCCAGGGACCTACGAGCAGTACTTC,CASSYNRGPGTYEQYF
TRBV28,TRBJ1-2,.,.,TGTGCCAGCAGACTGCTAAACTATGGCTACACCTTC,CASRLLNYGYTF
TRBV5-1,TRBJ1-4,.,TRBD1,TGCGCCAGCAGCTCGTTGTCGGACAGGGGTAATGAAAAACTGTTTTTT,CASSSLSDRGNEKLFF
TRBV7-9,TRBJ2-1,.,.,TGTGCCAGCAGCTTATACGCAGGCCAGAATGAGCAGTTCTTC,CASSLYAGQNEQFF
TRBV10-1,TRBJ1-2,.,.,TGCGCCAGCAGTTCTGGCGTTAACTATGGCTACACCTTC,CASSSGVNYGYTF
TRBV28,TRBJ2-7,.,TRBD1,TGTGCCAGCACGGACAGGGGGCTCTTCGAGCAGTACTTC,CASTDRGLFEQYF
TRBV18,TRBJ2-3,.,.,TGTGCCAGCTCCCCCCTGGAGGGCACAGATACGCAGTATTTT,CASSPLEGTDTQYF
TRBV21-1,TRBJ2-7,.,.,TGTGCCAGCAGCAACCTAGAGGGAGAGACCTACGAGCAGTACTTC,CASSNLEGETYEQYF
TRBV6-5,TRBJ1-1,.,.,TGTGCCAGCCGAGGGGGGTCAAACACTGAAGCTTTCTTT,CASRGGSNTEAFF
TRBV11-3,TRBJ2-2,.,.,TGTGCCAGCAGCTCAGGGAATACCGGGGAGCTGTTTTTT,CASSSGNTGELFF
TRBV10-3,TRBJ2-7,.,.,TGTGCCATCTCTGACACCAACTACGAGCAGTACTTC,CAISDTNYEQYF
TRBV5-6,TRBJ1-2,once,TRBD1,TGTGCCAGCAGCTTGGGGTTACTACAGGGGGCGCGAGGCTACACCTTC,CASSLGLLQGARGYTF
TRBV5-4,TRBJ2-7,.,.,TGTGCCAGCAGCTTGACGAACTCCTACGAGCAGTACTTC,CASSLTNSYEQYF
TRBV7-3,TRBJ1-1,.,.,TGTGCCAGCAGCAGGAACCCCCACACTGAAGCTTTCTTT,CASSRNPHTEAFF
TRBV12-5,TRBJ2-3,.,.,TGTGCTAGTGGTTTGGGGAATAGAGATACGCAGTATTTT,CASGLGNRDTQYF
TRBV19,TRBJ1-5,.,TRBD1,TGTGCCAGTAGTACCCGGGACAGGGGGCTGCGGCAGCCCCAGCATTTT,CASSTRDRGLRQPQHF
TRBV2,TRBJ1-2,.,TRBD1,TGTGCCAGCAGTGGGACAGGAATGATTTATGGCTACACCTTC,CASSGTGMIYGYTF
TRBV2,TRBJ1-3,.,.,TGTGCCAGCAGTGTTGAGCAGTCTGGAAACACCATATATTTT,CASSVEQSGNTIYF
TRBV13,TRBJ2-7,.,.,TGTGCCAGCAGCTTAATTACGTCAGGCGATAGCTACGAGCAGTACTTC,CASSLITSGDSYEQYF
TRBV4-2,TRBJ2-7,.,TRBD2,TGTGCCAGCAGCCCAGGGGTTAGCGGGAACTACGAGCAGTACTTC,CASSPGVSGNYEQYF
TRBV6-1,TRBJ2-7,.,TRBD1,TGTGCCAGCGGAAAGGACAGGGCGTACGAGCAGTACTTC,CASGKDRAYEQYF
TRBV7-9,TRBJ1-1,few,.,TGTGCCAGCAGCTCACCGAGGGGGAACATGAACACTGAAGCTTTCTTT,CASSSPRGNMNTEAFF
TRBV7-9,TRBJ2-3,.,.,TGTGCCAGCCCGGTGGCGAACGGGAGTAGCACAGATACGCAGTATTTT,CASPVANGSSTDTQYF
TRBV5-1,TRBJ2-6,.,.,TGCGCCAGCAGCTTGGGGGGAACTGGGGCCAACGTCCTGACTTTC,CASSLGGTGANVLTF